This TCR beta chain was recovered during a study of early T cells in non-severe SARS-CoV-2 infection. Study as a whole: Unsorted whole-blood RNA was sequenced in bulk, leaving chains unpaired.

General study findings and limits: Anti-spike CD8 responses were favored in VDJdb matching, and private and CD4 specificities were missed.

Individual cDNA molecules each received unique molecular identifiers attached to them. TCRdb used MiXCR to reprocess the 5' RACE reads, holding one entry per CDR3 protein. Seen here are tens of thousands of distinct CDR3 sequences, less than 11% observed once, and the top ten hold about 5%. Germline V gene data show CDR1 as SGHKS and CDR2 as YYEKEE (reference sequence). The trim removed 6 bases at V and 5 bases at J, leaving 7 bases unmatched. The CDR3 loop spans 15 amino acids. With respect to this clonotype: The antigen is not known.

The V call is TRBV5-5, the J call TRBJ2-3, with 12 bases identical to TRBD2. The sequenced sample consisted of whole blood. This TCR was sampled from an adult who was a healthcare worker with PCR-confirmed SARS-CoV-2 infection or an uninfected control (not recorded which). In nucleotides, the CDR3 is TGTGCCAGCAATCCTAGCGGGAGGGCGGGAGATACGCAGTATTTT. Protein product: CASNPSGRAGDTQYF.